Listed below are T cell receptor beta chains from one sample, sequenced in a study of shared clonotypes between healthy human individuals. Produced via immunoSEQ multiplex PCR; TCRdb's table is partial and in-frame only. This table holds approximately 2,300,000 clones, 92% found once. The material sequenced was naive CD4+ T cells from PBMCs. The source of these receptors is a man aged 18-30 years in good health. Some clones in this sample may be carry-over from other donors' samples. Both conserved end residues are part of each CDR3. D genes are given only for firm matches. Clone size is stated in some rows and not others, as once, few, many or a class when expanded.

v_call	d_call	clone_size	j_call	cdr3_aa	cdr3_nt
TRBV6-1	-	-	TRBJ2-2	CASSEAGTSNTGELFF	TGTGCCAGCAGTGAAGCCGGGACATCGAACACCGGGGAGCTGTTTTTT
TRBV27	-	-	TRBJ2-6	CASSLLVGGPSGANVLTF	TGTGCCAGCAGTTTATTAGTGGGCGGACCCTCTGGGGCCAACGTCCTGACTTTC
TRBV27	-	once	TRBJ1-4	CASSLHARAADNEKLFF	TGTGCCAGCAGTTTACATGCCCGCGCAGCGGATAATGAAAAACTGTTTTTT
TRBV7-2	-	-	TRBJ2-3	CAISRGAGNGFDTQYF	TGTGCCATCTCCCGTGGGGCGGGAAATGGATTCGATACGCAGTATTTT
TRBV7-3	-	-	TRBJ2-7	CASSPTPGSSYEQYF	TGTGCCAGCAGCCCAACCCCCGGGAGCTCCTACGAGCAGTACTTC
TRBV21-1	-	once	TRBJ1-5	CASIKSWGSADQPQHF	TGTGCCAGCATCAAGTCATGGGGCTCCGCGGATCAGCCCCAGCATTTT
TRBV5-1	-	-	TRBJ2-5	CASSLGIGGQVRETQYF	TGCGCCAGCAGCTTGGGGATCGGGGGGCAGGTACGGGAGACCCAGTACTTC
TRBV7-6	-	-	TRBJ2-2	CASSLEVAANTGELFF	TGTGCCAGCAGCTTAGAAGTAGCAGCGAACACCGGGGAGCTGTTTTTT
TRBV2	-	-	TRBJ1-5	CASGRDGNQPQHF	TGTGCCAGCGGCCGGGACGGCAATCAGCCCCAGCATTTT
TRBV28	-	-	TRBJ1-1	CASKGAGPNTEAFF	TGTGCCAGCAAGGGAGCAGGACCGAACACTGAAGCTTTCTTT
TRBV6-6	-	-	TRBJ1-1	CASTGRSPVTEAFF	TGTGCCAGCACCGGCAGGAGTCCGGTCACTGAAGCTTTCTTT
TRBV7-9	-	-	TRBJ1-1	CASSLLAVNTEAFF	TGTGCCAGCAGCTTACTGGCAGTGAACACTGAAGCTTTCTTT
TRBV4-2	-	-	TRBJ2-5	CASSQDRDSGTQYF	TGTGCCAGCAGCCAAGATAGGGATAGCGGGACCCAGTACTTC
TRBV18	TRBD1	-	TRBJ1-2	CASSLTTGNPRGGYTF	TGTGCCAGCTCACTCACGACAGGGAATCCTAGAGGCGGCTACACCTTC
TRBV28	TRBD1	-	TRBJ2-7	CASSSRTGRYEQYF	TGTGCCAGCAGTTCACGGACAGGCCGCTACGAGCAGTACTTC
TRBV7-2	TRBD2	-	TRBJ2-5	CASSPVVAGETQYF	TGTGCCAGCAGCCCAGTGGTAGCGGGAGAGACCCAGTACTTC
TRBV27	-	-	TRBJ2-4	CASSFRFQTGAKNIQYF	TGTGCCAGCAGTTTTAGGTTCCAAACGGGAGCCAAAAACATTCAGTACTTC
TRBV9	-	-	TRBJ1-2	CASSLEGTNYGYTF	TGTGCCAGCAGCTTAGAAGGGACTAACTATGGCTACACCTTC